This is a list of T cell receptor beta chains from one sample in a study of cytomegalovirus exposure and HLA in healthy donors. The method was immunoSEQ multiplex PCR; TCRdb's version includes in-frame clones alone and lacks a portion of them. The sample shows about 170,000 clones, 60% to 85% of them seen only once. The sample consisted of PBMCs. The receptor source for this set is a woman between 45 and 65 years old in good health and CMV-seropositive. Both conserved end residues are part of each CDR3. The D gene is left open where the match is weak. Size is omitted from some rows. Given values are once, few, many or a class for expanded clones.

.	.	TRBV9	TRBJ1-6	CASSKKEGSPLHF	TGTGCCAGCAGCAAAAAAGAGGGCTCACCCCTCCACTTT
TRBD1	once	TRBV5-1	TRBJ1-1	CASSFRGPTGGNTEAFF	TGCGCCAGCAGCTTCCGGGGCCCGACAGGGGGGAACACTGAAGCTTTCTTT
.	.	TRBV14	TRBJ1-3	CASSQGTNTIYF	TGTGCCAGCAGCCAGGGCACAAACACCATATATTTT
TRBD2	.	TRBV18	TRBJ2-5	CASSQRGEETQYF	TGTGCCAGCTCCCAGCGGGGGGAAGAGACCCAGTACTTC
.	.	TRBV9	TRBJ1-3	CASSALGGSGNTIYF	TGTGCCAGCAGCGCCCTGGGGGGGTCTGGAAACACCATATATTTT
TRBD2	.	TRBV4-2	TRBJ2-1	CASSHALGLAPRNEQFF	TGTGCCAGCAGCCACGCCTTAGGACTAGCCCCTAGGAATGAGCAGTTCTTC
.	.	TRBV7-2	TRBJ1-1	CASSLDSGGGREAFF	TGTGCCAGCAGCTTAGATTCGGGGGGGGGACGTGAAGCTTTCTTT
TRBD2	few	TRBV11-2	TRBJ2-1	CASSLAERGGRDEQFF	TGTGCCAGCAGCTTAGCGGAGCGGGGCGGGAGGGATGAGCAGTTCTTC
.	.	TRBV19	TRBJ1-4	CASSSQGDGEKLFF	TGTGCCAGTAGTAGTCAGGGCGACGGTGAAAAACTGTTTTTT
.	few	TRBV9	TRBJ1-3	CASTRQSSGNTIYF	TGTGCCAGCACGAGACAGAGCTCTGGAAACACCATATATTTT
.	.	TRBV11-3	TRBJ2-7	CASSPRTYEQYF	TGTGCCAGCAGCCCGCGGACCTACGAGCAGTACTTC
.	.	TRBV28	TRBJ1-3	CASSLPGIGNTIYF	TGTGCCAGCAGTTTGCCGGGGATAGGAAACACCATATATTTT
TRBD1	.	TRBV27	TRBJ2-7	CASSLSWEQGATEQYF	TGTGCCAGCAGTTTATCCTGGGAGCAGGGGGCAACCGAGCAGTACTTC
.	.	TRBV7-2	TRBJ1-4	CASSSYNNEKLFF	TGTGCCAGCAGCTCGTATAATAATGAAAAACTGTTTTTT
.	.	TRBV18	TRBJ1-4	CASSLDSAHLEKLFF	TGTGCCAGCTCACTCGACAGCGCTCACCTTGAAAAACTGTTTTTT
TRBD1	.	TRBV10-3	TRBJ2-7	CAISESRTGAVSYEQYF	TGTGCCATCAGTGAGTCCCGGACAGGGGCCGTCTCCTACGAGCAGTACTTC
TRBD1	.	TRBV27	TRBJ1-5	CASSPDGTGELGQPQHF	TGTGCCAGCAGTCCTGACGGCACAGGGGAATTAGGTCAGCCCCAGCATTTT
TRBD1	.	TRBV5-6	TRBJ1-4	CASSLEGTGDEKLFF	TGTGCCAGCAGCTTGGAAGGGACAGGGGATGAAAAACTGTTTTTT
TRBD2	.	TRBV7-2	TRBJ2-3	CASSFGLADQAAQYF	TGTGCCAGCAGCTTCGGACTAGCGGACCAGGCGGCGCAGTATTTT
TRBD1	.	TRBV4-3	TRBJ1-1	CASSQGPGTGGQNTEAFF	TGCGCCAGCAGCCAAGGGCCCGGGACAGGGGGCCAGAACACTGAAGCTTTCTTT
TRBD1	.	TRBV6-6	TRBJ1-6	CASSKGRQGNSPLHF	TGTGCCAGCAGCAAGGGCCGACAGGGGAATTCACCCCTCCACTTT
TRBD2	.	TRBV9	TRBJ2-1	CASSPTSGLYNEQFF	TGTGCCAGCAGTCCTACTAGCGGGTTGTACAATGAGCAGTTCTTC
.	.	TRBV29-1	TRBJ2-7	CSAEAPSYEQYF	TGCAGCGCCGAAGCGCCCTCCTACGAGCAGTACTTC
TRBD2	.	TRBV29-1	TRBJ2-1	CSVLPSGGYNEQFF	TGCAGCGTGCTTCCGAGCGGGGGATACAATGAGCAGTTCTTC
.	.	TRBV28	TRBJ1-1	CASRPSSGVGTEAFF	TGTGCCAGCAGACCCTCCTCGGGGGTCGGAACTGAAGCTTTCTTT
TRBD2	.	TRBV7-2	TRBJ2-5	CASSAQGTSEETQYF	TGTGCCAGCAGCGCCCAGGGGACTAGCGAAGAGACCCAGTACTTC
.	.	TRBV11-3	TRBJ2-7	CASSPRNPGEQYF	TGTGCCAGCAGCCCTAGGAATCCGGGCGAGCAGTACTTC
TRBD1	.	TRBV9	TRBJ1-1	CASTSRDSEAFF	TGTGCCAGCACCTCTAGGGACAGTGAAGCTTTCTTT
TRBD1	.	TRBV18	TRBJ1-3	CASSRDREMLAIYF	TGTGCCAGCTCAAGGGACAGAGAAATGTTGGCCATATATTTT
TRBD2	.	TRBV7-2	TRBJ2-5	CASSFQRGQETQYF	TGTGCCAGCAGCTTTCAGCGGGGGCAAGAGACCCAGTACTTC
.	.	TRBV5-1	TRBJ2-2	CASSLNTGELFF	TGCGCCAGCAGCCTGAACACCGGGGAGCTGTTTTTT
TRBD2	.	TRBV11-3	TRBJ2-1	CASSLETSGRAEQFF	TGTGCCAGCAGCTTAGAGACTAGCGGGAGGGCTGAGCAGTTCTTC
.	.	TRBV29-1	TRBJ2-3	CSAKKHREGTDTQYF	TGCAGCGCCAAAAAACACAGGGAAGGCACAGATACGCAGTATTTT
.	.	TRBV4-2	TRBJ2-7	CASSQVGEYSYEQYF	TGTGCCAGCAGCCAAGTTGGAGAGTACTCCTACGAGCAGTACTTC
TRBD2	.	TRBV11-2	TRBJ2-1	CASSIAGGNNEQFF	TGTGCCAGCAGCATAGCGGGCGGGAACAATGAGCAGTTCTTC
.	.	TRBV11-3	TRBJ2-1	CASSYLGAYNEQFF	TGTGCCAGCAGCTATCTAGGAGCCTACAATGAGCAGTTCTTC
TRBD2	.	TRBV9	TRBJ2-3	CASSATSVSTDTQYF	TGTGCCAGCAGCGCGACTAGCGTTAGCACAGATACGCAGTATTTT
.	.	TRBV29-1	TRBJ2-7	CSVASGNYEQYF	TGCAGCGTTGCGTCAGGGAACTACGAGCAGTACTTC
.	.	TRBV13	TRBJ2-1	CASSSRPGEQFF	TGTGCCAGCAGCTCACGACCGGGGGAGCAGTTCTTC
TRBD1	.	TRBV28	TRBJ1-2	CASSFPGQGGGYTF	TGTGCCAGCAGTTTCCCGGGACAGGGGGGAGGCTACACCTTC